The 21 T cell receptor beta chains reported below all come from one sample, sequenced in a study of beta chain features in type 1 diabetes. The study, taken as a whole, reports: Shortening that was moderate but significant affected the TCRB CDR3s of Type 1 diabetes patients in all four CD4+ subsets.

These receptors' targets are unknown. The investigators reverse transcribed all of the isolated RNA, so they sequenced expressed TCRB transcripts. Using immunoSEQ multiplex PCR, the repertoire was profiled, and TCRdb retains in-frame clones only, with some absent. The sample includes 150,000 to 180,000 clones, approximately 10% of them seen just once. The sample comprised central memory CD4+ T cells from blood. These receptors originate from a man in his thirties or forties with type 1 diabetes.

The rearrangement joins TRBV5-1 to TRBJ2-6, with 9 nucleotides matching TRBD1. CDR3 length: 16 residues. After removal of 5 bases from V and 2 bases from J, the junction contained 5 bases not matched to a gene. Germline loops: CDR1 SGHRS, CDR2 YFSETQ. The CDR3: CASREGQGAGANVLTF. Written as DNA, the CDR3 is TGCGCCAGCAGGGAGGGACAGGGTGCTGGGGCCAACGTCCTGACTTTC.

This clone was seen a handful of times. The identical CDR3 is also encoded by other nucleotide sequences in the sample. The chain combines TRBV15 with TRBJ2-7; D possibly corresponds to TRBD1 (6 bases). Trimming stripped 0 bases from V and 3 bases from J, with 9 bases between. Germline V gene sequence: CDR1 LNHNV, CDR2 YYDKDF (reference sequence). This CDR3 contains 14 residues. The DNA for the CDR3 is TGTGCCACCAGCAGAGATGGGGGCAGCTACGAGCAGTACTTC. Residues: CATSRDGGSYEQYF. Based on the CDR3 plus reference TRBV15 and TRBJ2-7, the full variable domain is DAMVIQNPRYQVTQFGKPVTLSCSQTLNHNVMYWYQQKSSQAPKLLFHYYDKDFNNEADTPDNFQSRRPNTSFCFLDIRSPGLGDTAMYLCATSRDGGSYEQYFGPGTRLTVT.

This clone appeared a few times. The CDR3 DNA reads as TGTGCCAGCAGCAGAAGACAGGGGAACACTGAAGCTTTCTTT. This gives the protein CASSRRQGNTEAFF. The chain uses TRBV2 and TRBJ1-1; 7 bases are a match to TRBD1. The CDR3 length is 14 residues. V lost 6 bases and J lost 1; bases outside the gene matches: 5. CDR1 and CDR2 (germline): SNHLY, FYNNEI.

V usage is TRBV28 and J usage is TRBJ2-3; D not certain. This CDR3 comprises 12 residues. Germline V gene sequence: CDR1 MDHEN, CDR2 SYDVKM. V was shortened by 2 bases and J by 13 bases, with 13 bases between the two germline ends. The CDR3 protein is CASSLLLEPKYF. The CDR3 nucleotides are TGTGCCAGCAGTTTACTTCTAGAACCCAAGTATTTT.

As concerns this clone: A read error may produce the germline difference seen at one junction end. V usage is TRBV15 and J usage is TRBJ2-4, with D possibly TRBD2 on 7 matching bases. The CDR3 has 15 residues. Germline V CDR1 and CDR2: LNHNV, YYDKDF (reference sequence). In DNA form, the CDR3 reads TGTGCCACCGGCAGCGCTACGCAGGGGAGGGACATTCAGTACTTC. It translates to CATGSATQGRDIQYF.

This clone showed up just a few times. The gene calls are TRBV7-2 and TRBJ2-2, with D possibly being TRBD2 (6 bases). This CDR3 region has 14 residues. Germline assignment: CDR1 SGHTA and CDR2 FQGNSA. Between the trimmed V and J ends, which lost 4 bases and 6 bases, there was a span of 12 bases. CDR3 in DNA: TGTGCCAGCAGCTCGACTAGTTTATCCGGGGAGCTGTTTTTT. It encodes CASSSTSLSGELFF.

This clone was counted a few times. The chain carries TRBV18 and TRBJ2-1; tentative D call: TRBD2 (6 bases). The germline V gene encodes CDR1 KGHSH and CDR2 LQKENI. Trimming removed 0 bases from V and 0 bases from J, with 12 bases in between. The CDR3 runs to 17 residues. This CDR3 is CASSPPLAVSSYNEQFF. Here the CDR3 DNA reads TGTGCCAGCTCACCACCACTAGCCGTGAGCTCCTACAATGAGCAGTTCTTC.

The chain couples TRBV27 to TRBJ2-7; 9 bases fit TRBD1. After removal of 7 bases from V and 6 bases from J, the junction contained 13 bases not matched to a gene. Germline values: CDR1 MNHEY, CDR2 SMNVEV (reference sequence). This CDR3 is 15 amino acids long. DNA of the CDR3: TGTGCCAGCACCAGGCACCCGGGACAGGGTGCCGAGCAGTACTTC. Its translation is CASTRHPGQGAEQYF.

This chain links TRBV5-5 with TRBJ2-3, with unresolved D. The CDR3 is 13 amino acids. Deletions cut 4 bases from V and 5 bases from J, with 11 bases between. Germline V gene data show CDR1 as SGHKS and CDR2 as YYEKEE (reference sequence). The CDR3 bases are TGTGCCAGCAGCCACCGACTGGAAGATACGCAGTATTTT. Protein: CASSHRLEDTQYF. Drawing the rest from reference TRBV5-5 and TRBJ2-3, the complete variable domain is DAGVTQSPTHLIKTRGQQVTLRCSPISGHKSVSWYQQVLGQGPQFIFQYYEKEERGRGNFPDRFSARQFPNYSSELNVNALLLGDSALYLCASSHRLEDTQYFGPGTRLTVL.

This clone was recorded a few times. The rearrangement links TRBV7-9 to TRBJ2-1; D is ambiguous. Germline-derived CDR1 and CDR2 are SEHNR and FQNEAQ (reference sequence). V shed 5 bases and J shed 8 bases, with 13 bases lying between them. This CDR3 is 13 amino acids long. This CDR3 reads CASSPYGKDEQFF. DNA for the CDR3: TGTGCCAGCAGCCCATATGGCAAAGATGAGCAGTTCTTC.

This clone was counted a few times. The chain carries TRBV7-9 and TRBJ2-1; 12 positions agree with TRBD2. CDR3 size: 15 residues. V was clipped by 5 bases and J by 8 bases; unmatched bases: 7. CDR1 SEHNR and CDR2 FQNEAQ come from the germline V gene (reference sequence). The CDR3 protein is CASSPRASGRDEQFF. In DNA, the CDR3 is TGTGCCAGCAGCCCCCGGGCTAGCGGGAGGGATGAGCAGTTCTTC.

This clone turned up a few times. One junction end does not reproduce the germline sequence, and a read error may be involved. The rearrangement links TRBV2 to TRBJ2-2; tentatively, D is TRBD2 (7 bases). The CDR3 runs to 15 residues. Germline-derived CDR1 and CDR2 are SNHLY and FYNNEI. CDR3 residues: CASRGGTSNIGELFF. The CDR3 nucleotides are TGTGCCAGCAGGGGGGGGACATCCAACATCGGGGAGCTGTTTTTT.

The chain employs TRBV11-2 and TRBJ2-4; TRBD1 agrees at 7 bases. Germline V CDR1 and CDR2: SGHAT, FQNNGV. V gave up 5 bases and J gave up 5 bases; unmatched junction bases: 3. The CDR3 consists of 13 residues. In DNA, the CDR3 is TGTGCCAGCAGCCCTGGACAGGAAAACATTCAGTACTTC. Protein product: CASSPGQENIQYF. Supplemented by reference TRBV11-2 and TRBJ2-4, the full variable domain reads EAGVAQSPRYKIIEKRQSVAFWCNPISGHATLYWYQQILGQGPKLLIQFQNNGVVDDSQLPKDRFSAERLKGVDSTLKIQPAKLEDSAVYLCASSPGQENIQYFGAGTRLSVL.

The rearrangement joins TRBV4-2 to TRBJ2-7; 9 nucleotides align to TRBD1. The trim removed 3 bases at V and 6 bases at J, leaving 9 bases unmatched. Per germline, CDR1 LGHNA and CDR2 YNFKEQ. CDR3 length: 15 residues. The CDR3 sequence is CASSQAGTGQGEQYF. The CDR3 DNA is TGTGCCAGCAGCCAGGCCGGGACAGGGCAGGGCGAGCAGTACTTC.

The J gene is TRBJ2-4, the V gene TRBV7-9, with 16 bases matching TRBD2. The trim removed 5 bases at V and 14 bases at J, leaving 3 bases unmatched. Germline V gives CDR1 SEHNR, CDR2 FQNEAQ (reference sequence). This CDR3 spans 13 amino acids. The CDR3 nucleotides are TGTGCCAGCAGCCAAGGGACTAGCGGGAGGGAGTACTTC. Protein sequence: CASSQGTSGREYF.

This clone turned up a few times. The chain recombines TRBV27 with TRBJ1-1; D perhaps matches TRBD1 (5 bases). The V gene's germline CDR1 is MNHEY and CDR2 SMNVEV (reference sequence). V lost 0 bases to trimming and J lost 7 bases, with 9 bases between them. The CDR3 contains 13 residues. The CDR3 here is CASSLSWQGEAFF. DNA for the CDR3: TGTGCCAGCAGTTTATCGTGGCAGGGTGAAGCTTTCTTT.

A few counts support this clone. Other nucleotide sequences from this sample produce the same CDR3. The V gene is TRBV18, the J gene TRBJ2-7, with 13 bases fitting TRBD2. Germline V lookup: CDR1 KGHSH, CDR2 LQKENI. This CDR3 spans 16 amino acids. Germline trimming cut 3 bases from V and 2 bases from J; bases unmatched to any gene: 4. The DNA for the CDR3 is TGTGCCAGCTCACCCCGGACTAGCGGGAGTACCTACGAGCAGTACTTC. It translates to CASSPRTSGSTYEQYF.

V and J are TRBV10-3 and TRBJ2-3, with D possibly being TRBD1 (6 bases). The V gene lost 4 bases and the J gene lost 1 base, with 9 bases spanning the gap. Germline CDR1 ENHRY, CDR2 SYGVKD. The CDR3 has 14 residues. This chain's CDR3 is CAISGGRGTDTQYF. The CDR3 coding sequence is TGTGCCATCAGTGGGGGGCGGGGCACAGATACGCAGTATTTT.

The table lists this clone with a few counts. This rearrangement joins TRBV5-4 to TRBJ2-1; 8 bases are shared with TRBD2. After removal of 0 bases from V and 5 bases from J, the junction contained 7 bases not matched to a gene. The CDR3 loop spans 16 amino acids. Germline assignment: CDR1 SGHNT and CDR2 YYREEE (reference sequence). CDR3 nucleotide sequence: TGTGCCAGCAGCTTGGCCTTCGATAGCGGGAACAATGAGCAGTTCTTC. Its translation: CASSLAFDSGNNEQFF.

This chain joins TRBV4-3 and TRBJ1-2, with 7 nucleotides matching TRBD1. The germline V gene encodes CDR1 LGHNA and CDR2 YSLEER. With 1 base clipped from V and 1 base from J, the junction kept 9 bases outside the gene matches. There are 17 residues in the CDR3. CDR3 loop: CASSQGVGPGGNYGYTF. CDR3 bases: TGCGCCAGCAGCCAAGGGGTCGGGCCAGGGGGTAACTATGGCTACACCTTC.

The chain links TRBV7-6 to TRBJ2-1; a weak D match, TRBD2 (6 bases). The CDR3 totals 16 residues. Looked up from germline, CDR1 is SGHVS and CDR2 is FNYEAQ. V was clipped by 1 base and J by 4 bases, with 14 bases between them. CDR3 nucleotide sequence: TGTGCCAGCAGCTTAGACTGGCGGGGACGTTACAATGAGCAGTTCTTC. Translating it yields CASSLDWRGRYNEQFF.